The rows below give T cell receptor beta chains drawn from one sample of a study of blood T cell repertoires in COVID-19. The data were produced by immunoSEQ multiplex PCR, yet TCRdb's version contains in-frame clones alone and is incomplete. Of 97,000 or so clones listed, about 87% are singletons. The source material was peripheral blood. These receptor sequences come from a man aged 50 to 60 with active or convalescent COVID-19. Both conserved end residues are part of each CDR3. A D gene is named only where the DNA matches it firmly. The listing skips clone size in some rows; elsewhere it reads once, few, many or a size class.

j_gene	d_gene	abundance	v_gene	CDR3aa	CDR3nt
TRBJ2-2	TRBD1	few	TRBV7-9	CASSRQGRTGELFF	TGTGCCAGCAGTCGACAGGGGAGGACCGGGGAGCTGTTTTTT
TRBJ2-7	TRBD2	once	TRBV10-3	CAISGTSGGPFSYEQYF	TGTGCCATCAGTGGGACTAGCGGGGGCCCATTCTCCTACGAGCAGTACTTC
TRBJ1-5	.	.	TRBV28	CASSFPGAPNQPQHF	TGTGCCAGCAGTTTTCCAGGGGCCCCCAATCAGCCCCAGCATTTT
TRBJ2-7	.	.	TRBV3-1/TRBV3-2	CASSQDQGSRAFRYEQYF	TGTGCCAGCAGCCAAGATCAAGGCAGCAGGGCCTTTAGATACGAGCAGTACTTC
TRBJ2-2	.	.	TRBV5-1	CASSLLGAGTGELFF	TGCGCCAGCAGCTTGCTGGGAGCGGGCACCGGGGAGCTGTTTTTT
TRBJ2-3	TRBD1	.	TRBV10-3	CAISDRGQVADTQYF	TGTGCCATCAGTGACAGGGGGCAAGTAGCAGATACGCAGTATTTT
TRBJ1-5	.	once	TRBV6-5	CASSHPRGPQHF	TGTGCCAGCAGTCACCCTCGGGGGCCCCAGCATTTT
TRBJ2-5	TRBD1	.	TRBV7-8	CASSLTTGQETQYF	TGTGCCAGCAGCTTAACGACAGGGCAAGAGACCCAGTACTTC
TRBJ1-2	TRBD1	few	TRBV3-1/TRBV3-2	CASSLTQGRDGYTF	TGTGCCAGCAGCCTAACACAGGGGCGGGATGGCTACACCTTC
TRBJ1-4	.	.	TRBV5-4	CASSLDSATNEKLFF	TGTGCCAGCAGCCTAGACAGCGCAACTAATGAAAAACTGTTTTTT
TRBJ2-3	TRBD2	once	TRBV27	CASSTGLAAQVGDTQYF	TGTGCCAGCAGTACCGGACTAGCGGCCCAGGTGGGAGATACGCAGTATTTT
TRBJ2-1	TRBD2	.	TRBV11-2	CASSSDTLRWTSHEQFF	TGTGCCAGCAGCTCCGATACACTTCGCTGGACTAGTCATGAGCAGTTCTTC
TRBJ2-1	TRBD2	once	TRBV9	CASSESGGAGNEQFF	TGTGCCAGCAGCGAGAGCGGGGGGGCGGGAAATGAGCAGTTCTTC
TRBJ1-2	.	.	TRBV7-2	CASSRTGYGYTF	TGTGCCAGCAGCCGAACAGGTTATGGCTACACCTTC
TRBJ1-2	TRBD1	.	TRBV2	CASSWDRELSGYTF	TGTGCCAGCAGTTGGGACAGGGAATTATCGGGCTACACCTTC
TRBJ2-1	TRBD2	.	TRBV7-2	CASSSPGLALHEQFF	TGTGCCAGCAGCTCCCCGGGACTAGCTCTCCATGAGCAGTTCTTC
TRBJ2-4	.	.	TRBV5-8	CASSFHTGRGGENIQYF	TGTGCCAGCAGCTTTCATACAGGGAGAGGGGGAGAAAACATTCAGTACTTC
TRBJ1-4	.	.	TRBV5-5	CASSSQPGGNGEKLFF	TGTGCCAGCAGCTCCCAACCGGGGGGGAACGGTGAAAAACTGTTTTTT
TRBJ1-2	.	.	TRBV3-1/TRBV3-2	CASSQEGVAGYGYTF	TGTGCCAGCAGCCAAGAAGGGGTCGCGGGGTATGGCTACACCTTC
TRBJ1-1	.	.	TRBV29-1	CSVEGALIMNTEAFF	TGCAGCGTTGAGGGGGCACTGATTATGAACACTGAAGCTTTCTTT
TRBJ1-4	TRBD1	.	TRBV18	CASSPQGPGATNEKLFF	TGTGCCAGCTCGCCACAGGGGCCAGGCGCAACTAATGAAAAACTGTTTTTT
TRBJ1-5	TRBD1	.	TRBV10-3	CAISDGQGPLGPQHF	TGTGCCATCAGTGATGGACAGGGACCCTTGGGACCCCAGCATTTT
TRBJ1-5	.	.	TRBV7-2	CASSFSQREPQHF	TGTGCCAGCAGCTTCTCCCAGCGGGAGCCCCAGCATTTT
TRBJ2-1	TRBD2	.	TRBV27	CASTRQAGLAGGPYNEQFF	TGTGCCAGCACCCGCCAAGCCGGACTAGCGGGGGGCCCCTACAATGAGCAGTTCTTC
TRBJ2-3	.	.	TRBV7-2	CASSLWTEGTDTQYF	TGTGCCAGCAGCTTGTGGACAGAGGGCACAGATACGCAGTATTTT
TRBJ2-6	TRBD1	once	TRBV2	CASGRQGISSGANVLTF	TGTGCCAGCGGACGACAGGGAATTAGCTCTGGGGCCAACGTCCTGACTTTC
TRBJ2-1	TRBD2	.	TRBV5-1	CASSETSGGWNEQFF	TGCGCCAGCAGCGAGACTAGCGGGGGGTGGAATGAGCAGTTCTTC
TRBJ2-5	TRBD1	.	TRBV7-9	CASSLIQGQETQYF	TGTGCCAGCAGCTTAATACAGGGGCAAGAGACCCAGTACTTC
TRBJ2-3	.	.	TRBV24-1	CATSDLIQGWDTQYF	TGTGCCACCAGTGATTTGATTCAGGGTTGGGATACGCAGTATTTT
TRBJ2-7	TRBD1	.	TRBV18	CASSLDRESNEQYF	TGTGCCAGCTCACTCGACAGGGAGTCCAACGAGCAGTACTTC
TRBJ2-7	TRBD1	few	TRBV19	CASSVTGTGYEQYF	TGTGCCAGTAGTGTGACCGGGACAGGCTACGAGCAGTACTTC
TRBJ2-6	.	.	TRBV5-1	CASSYPGWGGANVLTF	TGCGCCAGCAGCTATCCAGGGTGGGGTGGGGCCAACGTCCTGACTTTC
TRBJ2-7	TRBD1	.	TRBV6-5	CASGRDRDYEQYF	TGTGCCAGCGGCCGGGACAGGGACTACGAGCAGTACTTC
TRBJ1-2	.	.	TRBV7-2	CASRPGGSERGGYTF	TGTGCCAGCAGGCCGGGGGGGTCAGAGAGGGGAGGCTACACCTTC
TRBJ1-3	TRBD1	.	TRBV19	CASSRQGAGNTIYF	TGTGCCAGTAGTAGACAGGGGGCTGGAAACACCATATATTTT
TRBJ2-1	TRBD1	.	TRBV11-3	CASSHTRDRGNEQFF	TGTGCCAGCAGTCATACCCGGGACAGGGGCAATGAGCAGTTCTTC
TRBJ1-3	.	.	TRBV13	CASSLTGFSGNTIYF	TGTGCCAGCAGCTTAACAGGGTTCAGCGGAAACACCATATATTTT
TRBJ2-5	TRBD1	.	TRBV27	CASSSRGRGTQYF	TGTGCCAGCAGTTCGAGGGGGCGAGGGACCCAGTACTTC
TRBJ2-3	.	.	TRBV10-1	CASSELGGADTQYF	TGCGCCAGCAGTGAGTTAGGGGGGGCAGATACGCAGTATTTT
TRBJ1-1	TRBD1	.	TRBV5-1	CASSTDRGNTEAFF	TGCGCCAGCAGCACCGACAGGGGGAACACTGAAGCTTTCTTT
TRBJ2-1	TRBD2	.	TRBV7-2	CASSPAGTSDEQFF	TGTGCCAGCAGCCCCGCCGGGACTAGCGATGAGCAGTTCTTC
TRBJ1-5	.	.	TRBV28	CASSLGRRQPQHF	TGTGCCAGCAGTTTAGGGAGAAGACAGCCCCAGCATTTT
TRBJ2-2	.	.	TRBV30	CAWSNQGFGELFF	TGTGCCTGGAGTAACCAGGGATTCGGGGAGCTGTTTTTT
TRBJ2-2	TRBD1	.	TRBV5-1	CASSFGQVDGELFF	TGCGCCAGCAGCTTTGGACAGGTTGACGGGGAGCTGTTTTTT
TRBJ1-1	TRBD1	.	TRBV5-1	CASSFGQGATEAFF	TGCGCCAGCAGTTTCGGACAGGGGGCCACTGAAGCTTTCTTT